This T cell receptor beta chain appears in the sequencing data of a study of blood T cell repertoires in COVID-19. Produced via immunoSEQ multiplex PCR; TCRdb's table is partial and in-frame only. Of approximately 100,000 clones in the sample, roughly 89% were seen once. The germline V gene encodes CDR1 MGHRA and CDR2 YSYEKL. Losses at the gene ends were 4 bases for V and 0 bases for J; bases not matched to a gene: 6. The CDR3 runs to 18 residues. Sequenced: peripheral blood. The source is a woman aged 80 or older with active COVID-19. J is TRBJ2-3 and V is TRBV4-1, with 14 bases matching TRBD2. The CDR3 loop reads CASSRGTSGGISTDTQYF. DNA for the CDR3: TGCGCCAGCAGCCGGGGGACTAGCGGGGGTATTAGCACAGATACGCAGTATTTT.